What follows describes a single TCR beta chain. No antigen is known for it. The sample is drawn from a study of cytomegalovirus exposure and HLA in healthy donors. Study-level results: The authors later linked a missense DCLRE1C variant to TCR beta V- and J-gene trimming. Analyses of presence and absence presupposed an approximately uniform sequencing depth across donors. When the data were analyzed later, several of the most significant clusters appeared to be linked to common viral pathogens.

V dropped 2 bases and J dropped 0 bases, with 7 bases sitting between them. The length of the CDR3 is 14 residues. Germline assignment: CDR1 LNHDA and CDR2 SQIVND (reference sequence). Primers included in the PCR were 60 Vbeta and 13 Jbeta primers. Profiling relied on immunoSEQ multiplex PCR, and the TCRdb table lists in-frame clones only, not all of them. This table has about 160,000 clones, around 85% appearing once. The rearrangement joins TRBV19 to TRBJ1-1; D is uncertain. Input material: PBMCs. The sequence was obtained from a boy aged 2 to 10 in good health and CMV-seronegative. The CDR3 bases are TGTGCCAGTAGTATATCAATCATGAACACTGAAGCTTTCTTT. Its protein product is CASSISIMNTEAFF.